This T cell receptor beta chain emerged from a study of shared clonotypes between healthy human individuals. Study context: Used for every donor were three CD4 naive, three CD4 memory, two CD8 naive and one CD8 memory plate. The study, taken as a whole, reports: Non-shared clonotypes had lower generation probabilities than those shared by all four donors.

The CDR3 consists of 14 residues. Germline assignment: CDR1 SGHDT and CDR2 YYEEEE. The V end lost 1 base, the J end lost 1 base, and 9 bases lay between the germline ends. Points on this clone: Its antigen remains unidentified. The identical CDR3 is also encoded by other nucleotide sequences in the sample.

Positively selected for CCR7, the CD45RO-negative cells used as naive CD8 cells excluded terminally differentiated effector memory CD45RA+ cells. Replicate PCRs run on sorted subsets employed approximately 0.2 ug DNA, 25,000 to 35,000 T cell genomes. Methods used by the authors: Without quality scores, immunoSEQ junctional reads could not be filtered like full-length reads. Sequenced by immunoSEQ multiplex PCR; TCRdb stores in-frame clones only, minus some. That table gives V, J and clone size, and the DNA gave D and trimming. The sample has about 2 million clones; about 95% are singletons. The clonotype comes from a man in his late teens or twenties in good health. This chain joins TRBV5-6 and TRBJ2-7; no firm D call. What was sequenced was naive CD8+ T cells sorted from blood. The CDR3 loop reads CASSLYGSSYEQYF. The DNA for the CDR3 is TGTGCCAGCAGCTTGTACGGCTCATCCTACGAGCAGTACTTC.